This T cell receptor (beta chain) derives from a study of T-cell memory formation after mild COVID-19. Overall study findings and caveats: The authors did not confirm SARS-CoV-2 specificity of second-wave clones peaking day 37. Whereas later expanders leaned CD4+, clones contracting day 15 to 85 showed a balanced CD4/CD8 makeup. Some SARS-CoV-2-responding clones were already detected in memory before infection.

It was 5'RACE with constant-segment primers that produced the TCR alpha and TCR beta cDNA libraries, which carried sample barcodes and UMIs. TCRdb reanalysed the 5' RACE reads using MiXCR and keeps one entry per CDR3 protein. The table shows about 620,000 distinct CDR3 sequences, with roughly 18% occurring only once. Per germline, CDR1 LGHNA and CDR2 YSLEER. V was shortened by 4 bases and J by 7 bases, with 14 bases between the two germline ends. CDR3 length: 13 residues. A note on this clonotype: Antigen specificity is unknown.

Sequenced input: PBMCs or a T cell subset sorted from them (not recorded which). The TCR was taken from an adult woman who had mild COVID-19 (a few samples of this study predate the infection). Cell type and time point are not known. This chain connects TRBV4-3 to TRBJ2-7; either TRBD1 or TRBD2 may supply D (5 bases each). The CDR3 is CASSPRQGVEQYF. DNA for the CDR3: TGCGCCAGCAGCCCCCGCCAGGGAGTGGAGCAGTACTTC.